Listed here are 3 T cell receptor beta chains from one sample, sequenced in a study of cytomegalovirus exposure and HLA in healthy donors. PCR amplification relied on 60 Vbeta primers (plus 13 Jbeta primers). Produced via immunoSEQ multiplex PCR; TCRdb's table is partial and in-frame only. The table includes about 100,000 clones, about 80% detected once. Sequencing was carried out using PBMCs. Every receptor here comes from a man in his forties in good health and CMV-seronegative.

Here the CDR3 DNA reads TGTGCCAGTAGTATCACGGGCGGGGTATCCGAGCAGTACGTC. As protein: CASSITGGVSEQYV. The gene calls are TRBV19 and TRBJ2-7, with D possibly TRBD2 on 6 matching bases. This CDR3 has 14 residues. V lost 3 bases and J lost 6, with 15 bases in between. Germline CDR1 LNHDA, CDR2 SQIVND (reference sequence).

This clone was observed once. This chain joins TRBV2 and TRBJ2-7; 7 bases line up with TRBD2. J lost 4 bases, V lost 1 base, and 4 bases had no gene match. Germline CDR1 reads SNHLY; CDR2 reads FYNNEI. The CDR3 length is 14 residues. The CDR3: CASSEGGGGYEQYF. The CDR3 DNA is TGTGCCAGCAGTGAAGGGGGGGGAGGGTACGAGCAGTACTTC.

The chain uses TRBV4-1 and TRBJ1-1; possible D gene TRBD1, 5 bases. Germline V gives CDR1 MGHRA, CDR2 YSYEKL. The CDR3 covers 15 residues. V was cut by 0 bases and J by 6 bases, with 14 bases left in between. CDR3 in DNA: TGCGCCAGCAGCCAAGATACGGCAGGGAGGGCTGAAGCTTTCTTT. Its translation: CASSQDTAGRAEAFF.